Below, one TCR beta chain is given with its context. The junction differs from germline at one of its ends, possibly a read error. This entry is derived from a study of cytomegalovirus exposure and HLA in healthy donors. Turning to the study itself: Approximately 190 million T cells yielded 90 million to 130 million unique TCR beta sequences, as an earlier analysis found. Genotyping showed approximately 81% of 300 to 450 donors falling in the Caucasian-associated ancestry cluster.

Primers for the PCR totalled 60 Vbeta and 13 Jbeta. The method was immunoSEQ multiplex PCR; TCRdb's version includes in-frame clones alone and lacks a portion of them. This sample has approximately 110,000 clones; approximately 70% occur once, and the top ten carry just over 8.5%. Germline V lookup: CDR1 SEHNR, CDR2 FQNEAQ (reference sequence). CDR3 length equals 16 residues. At sampling all donors were nominally healthy, likely with unrecorded immune exposures. The sequence was obtained from a man younger than 45 in good health and CMV-seropositive. Sequencing was performed on PBMCs. The V and J genes are TRBV7-9 and TRBJ2-3; 10 nucleotides match TRBD2. The DNA of the CDR3 is TGTTCCAGCAGCTTAGCAGCGGGAGGGGCAACAGATACGCAGTATTTT. It codes for CSSSLAAGGATDTQYF. Together with reference TRBV7-9 and TRBJ2-3, the CDR3 gives the full variable domain: DTGVSQNPRHKITKRGQNVTFRCDPISEHNRLYWYRQTLGQGPEFLTYFQNEAQLEKSRLLSDRFSAERPKGSFSTLEIQRTEQGDSAMYLCSSSLAAGGATDTQYFGPGTRLTVL.